Listed here are 14 T cell receptor beta chains from one sample, sequenced in a study of blood T cell repertoires in COVID-19. TCRdb's table, derived via immunoSEQ multiplex PCR, lists solely in-frame clones and lacks some. The table shows approximately 500,000 clones, with 85% to 90% occurring only once. Sequencing input: peripheral blood. The source is a man aged 18 to 29 with COVID-19, enrolled during active disease.

The chain carries TRBV29-1 and TRBJ2-3, with TRBD2 matching over 9 bases. Per germline, CDR1 SQVTM and CDR2 ANQGSEA. The J segment lost 6 bases and the V segment lost 7 bases, leaving 11 bases of the junction unmatched. The CDR3 has 14 residues. Here the CDR3 reads CSAGLAQRGDTQYF. DNA of the CDR3: TGCAGCGCCGGACTAGCGCAGAGGGGGGATACGCAGTATTTT.

Notes on this clone: The junction departs from germline at one end; a sequencing error may be responsible. This chain uses TRBV5-1 with TRBJ2-2; 8 bases fit TRBD2. The germline V gene encodes CDR1 SGHRS and CDR2 YFSETQ. The CDR3 contains 14 residues. The CDR3 is CARSSGGAAGELFF. The CDR3 bases are TGCGCCCGCAGCTCGGGGGGGGCGGCCGGGGAGCTGTTTTTT.

J is TRBJ2-1 and V is TRBV2; D is possibly TRBD2 (6 bases). The germline V gene has CDR1 SNHLY and CDR2 FYNNEI. V lost 6 bases and J 15 bases, leaving 18 bases between the germline ends. This CDR3 is built from 12 residues. The DNA of the CDR3 is TGTGCCAGCAGGTTTTCCATCGAGGGAGGGTTCTTC. It codes for CASRFSIEGGFF.

This sequence joins TRBV9 and TRBJ2-1, with a weak D call TRBD2 (6 bases). V dropped 2 bases and J dropped 12 bases, with 24 bases sitting between them. CDR1 and CDR2 (germline): SGDLS, YYNGEE. The CDR3 has 16 amino acids. CDR3: CASSVESYRSGDWQFF. Written as DNA, the CDR3 is TGTGCCAGCAGCGTCGAATCTTATCGTTCGGGGGATTGGCAGTTCTTC.

In its sample, this clone was seen once. The chain joins TRBV4-2 to TRBJ2-2; D gene unclear. The CDR3 is 20 amino acids. Trimming removed 0 bases at V and 1 base at J, with 21 bases between. The germline gives CDR1 LGHNA, CDR2 YNFKEQ. The CDR3 reads CASSQDLPERSRWNTGELFF. For the CDR3, the DNA is TGTGCCAGCAGCCAAGATTTACCGGAGAGGTCACGTTGGAACACCGGGGAGCTGTTTTTT.

As DNA, the CDR3 is TGTGCCAGCAGTCCACGGGGGGGGCCCTACGAGCAGTACTTC. Residues: CASSPRGGPYEQYF. The rearrangement links TRBV28 to TRBJ2-7; TRBD2 matches at 8 bases. Germline V CDR1 and CDR2: MDHEN, SYDVKM. This CDR3 has 14 residues. Trimming cost V 5 bases and J 2 bases; bases outside gene matches: 5.

The chain is built from TRBV6-1 and TRBJ1-5; D unclear. Per the germline V gene, CDR1 is MNHNS and CDR2 is SASEGT. V gave up 2 bases and J gave up 6 bases, with 8 bases separating them. The CDR3 runs 13 residues. The CDR3 region has the DNA TGTGCCAGCAGTGAATTAGAGGGTCAGCCCCAGCATTTT. It yields the protein CASSELEGQPQHF.

This rearrangement joins TRBV10-1 to TRBJ2-1; TRBD2 is a possible D gene (5 bases). Between the trimmed V and J ends, which lost 3 bases and 1 base, there was a span of 7 bases. Germline V gene lookup returns CDR1 WNHNN and CDR2 SYGVQD (reference sequence). The CDR3 consists of 14 residues. The CDR3: CASSESGSYNEQFF. The CDR3 nucleotides read TGCGCCAGCAGTGAAAGCGGTTCCTACAATGAGCAGTTCTTC.

The chain carries TRBV19 and TRBJ2-7, with a tentative D call TRBD1 (5 bases). This CDR3 is 12 amino acids long. From germline, CDR1 is LNHDA and CDR2 SQIVND (reference sequence). The V and J ends lost 5 bases and 3 bases respectively, with 8 bases between them. The CDR3 bases are TGTGCCAGTAGTGACAGTTACTACGAGCAGTACTTC. It is translated as CASSDSYYEQYF. The full variable domain, completed using reference TRBV19 and TRBJ2-7, is DGGITQSPKYLFRKEGQNVTLSCEQNLNHDAMYWYRQDPGQGLRLIYYSQIVNDFQKGDIAEGYSVSREKKESFPLTVTSAQKNPTAFYLCASSDSYYEQYFGPGTRLTVT.

The chain joins TRBV19 to TRBJ2-7; 10 bases map to TRBD1. The germline CDR1 and CDR2 sequences are LNHDA and SQIVND (reference sequence). V was pared by 7 bases and J by 6 bases, with 15 bases of the junction left unmatched. The CDR3 covers 16 residues. The CDR3 sequence: CASTHLWDRGSCEQYF. The CDR3 nucleotides read TGTGCCAGTACCCATCTGTGGGACAGGGGTTCATGCGAGCAGTACTTC.

The genes are TRBV7-2 and TRBJ2-7; D possibly corresponds to TRBD1 (6 bases). V was clipped by 2 bases and J by 3 bases, with 26 bases between them. The V gene's germline CDR1 is SGHTA and CDR2 FQGNSA. The CDR3 consists of 19 residues. The CDR3: CASSLYTGTSIFSGYEQYF. The CDR3, as DNA: TGTGCCAGCAGCTTATATACAGGGACCTCGATATTTTCCGGCTACGAGCAGTACTTC.

V gene TRBV27 combines with J gene TRBJ2-3, with TRBD2 identical over 11 bases. Germline V CDR1 and CDR2: MNHEY, SMNVEV (reference sequence). Trimming took 6 bases from V and 7 from J; bases not matched to a gene: 9. CDR3 size: 15 residues. The CDR3 loop reads CASRELAGVPHTQYF. Here the CDR3 DNA reads TGTGCCAGCAGGGAACTAGCGGGAGTCCCTCATACGCAGTATTTT.

The chain couples TRBV4-2 to TRBJ2-7; 8 bases map to TRBD2. Germline V gene data show CDR1 as LGHNA and CDR2 as YNFKEQ. This CDR3 comprises 17 residues. The V and J ends lost 4 bases and 0 bases, in that order; junction bases with no gene match: 11. The DNA of the CDR3 is TGTGCCAGCAGCCCAACGGCCCGGGGGGGTAGCTCCTACGAGCAGTACTTC. Translating it yields CASSPTARGGSSYEQYF.

The rearrangement joins TRBV4-2 to TRBJ2-2, with 8 positions matching TRBD1. The V segment lost 4 bases and the J segment 5 bases; nucleotides outside the gene matches: 6. Germline loops: CDR1 LGHNA, CDR2 YNFKEQ. This CDR3 region has 15 residues. CDR3 loop: CASSRGQGRTGELFF. Here the CDR3 DNA reads TGTGCCAGCAGCCGAGGACAGGGCCGAACCGGGGAGCTGTTTTTT.